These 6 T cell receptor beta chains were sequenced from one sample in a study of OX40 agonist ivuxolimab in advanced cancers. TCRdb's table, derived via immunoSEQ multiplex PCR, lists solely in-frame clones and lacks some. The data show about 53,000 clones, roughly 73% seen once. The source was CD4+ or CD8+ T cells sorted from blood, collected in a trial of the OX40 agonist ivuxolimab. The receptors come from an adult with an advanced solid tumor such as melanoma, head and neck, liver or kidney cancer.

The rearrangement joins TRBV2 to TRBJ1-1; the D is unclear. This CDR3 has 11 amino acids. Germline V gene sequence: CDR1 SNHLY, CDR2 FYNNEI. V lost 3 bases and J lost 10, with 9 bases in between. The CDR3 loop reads CASSEVGGAFF. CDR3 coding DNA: TGTGCCAGCAGTGAGGTGGGAGGAGCTTTCTTT.

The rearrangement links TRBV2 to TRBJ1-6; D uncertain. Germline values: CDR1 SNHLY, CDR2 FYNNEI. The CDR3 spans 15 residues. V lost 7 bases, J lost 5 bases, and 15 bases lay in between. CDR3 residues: CASTQILGDNSPLHF. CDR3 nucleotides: TGTGCCAGCACTCAAATTTTGGGAGATAATTCACCCCTCCACTTT.

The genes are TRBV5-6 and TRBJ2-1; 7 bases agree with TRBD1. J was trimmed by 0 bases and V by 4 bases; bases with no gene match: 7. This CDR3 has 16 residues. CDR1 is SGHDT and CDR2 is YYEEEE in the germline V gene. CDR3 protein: CASSITTGSSYNEQFF. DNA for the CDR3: TGTGCCAGCAGCATTACGACAGGGAGCTCCTACAATGAGCAGTTCTTC.

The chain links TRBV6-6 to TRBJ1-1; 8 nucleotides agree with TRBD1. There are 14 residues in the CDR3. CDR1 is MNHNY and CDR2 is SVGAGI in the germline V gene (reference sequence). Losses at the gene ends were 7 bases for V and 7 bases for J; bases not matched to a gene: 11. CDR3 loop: CASISGGRIFEAFF. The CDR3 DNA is TGTGCCAGCATCTCAGGGGGCCGGATCTTTGAAGCTTTCTTT.

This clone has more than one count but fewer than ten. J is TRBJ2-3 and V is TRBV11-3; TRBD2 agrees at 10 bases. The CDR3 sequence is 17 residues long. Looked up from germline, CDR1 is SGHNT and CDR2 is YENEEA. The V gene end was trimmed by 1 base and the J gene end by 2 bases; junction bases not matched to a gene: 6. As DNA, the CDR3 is TGTGCCAGCAGCTTAGGAATAGCGGGGGGACTCACAGATACGCAGTATTTT. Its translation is CASSLGIAGGLTDTQYF.

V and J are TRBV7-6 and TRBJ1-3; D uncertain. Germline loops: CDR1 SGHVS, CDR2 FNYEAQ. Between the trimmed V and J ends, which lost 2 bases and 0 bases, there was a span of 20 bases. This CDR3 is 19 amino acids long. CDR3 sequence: CASSLKGATTAASGNTIYF. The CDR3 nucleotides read TGTGCCAGCAGCTTAAAGGGAGCAACGACCGCCGCCTCTGGAAACACCATATATTTT.